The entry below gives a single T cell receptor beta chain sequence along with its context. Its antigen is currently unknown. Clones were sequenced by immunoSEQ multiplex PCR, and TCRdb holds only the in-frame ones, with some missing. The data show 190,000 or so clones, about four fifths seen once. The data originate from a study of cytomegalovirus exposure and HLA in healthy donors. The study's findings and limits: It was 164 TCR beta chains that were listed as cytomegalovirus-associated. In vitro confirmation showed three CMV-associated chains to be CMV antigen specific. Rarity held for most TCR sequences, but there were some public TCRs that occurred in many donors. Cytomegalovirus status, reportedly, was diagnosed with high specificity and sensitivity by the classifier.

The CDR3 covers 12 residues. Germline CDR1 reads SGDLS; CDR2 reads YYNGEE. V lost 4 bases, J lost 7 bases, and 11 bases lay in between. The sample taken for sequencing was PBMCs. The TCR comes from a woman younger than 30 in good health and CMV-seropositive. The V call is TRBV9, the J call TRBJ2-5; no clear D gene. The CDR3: CASSRLGTTQYF. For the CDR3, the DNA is TGTGCCAGCAGCCGCCTAGGAACGACCCAGTACTTC.